This T cell receptor beta chain is from a study of shared clonotypes between healthy human individuals. The assay was immunoSEQ multiplex PCR, and TCRdb's table has in-frame clones only and misses some. Among about 2 million clones listed, approximately 94% were seen once. Terminally differentiated effector memory CD45RA+ cells were left out of the naive CD8 fraction, which was CD45RO-negative and positively selected for CCR7. Germline V gene lookup returns CDR1 LNHDA and CDR2 SQIVND (reference sequence). V was shortened by 7 bases and J by 8 bases, with 15 bases between the two germline ends. This CDR3 region has 13 residues.

This clonotype was sampled from a young man in good health. The sample consisted of naive CD8+ T cells sorted from blood. The chain carries TRBV19 and TRBJ1-5, with D tentatively TRBD1 (6 bases). CDR3 in amino acids: CASTTTGWEPQHF. CDR3 nucleotides: TGTGCCAGTACTACAACAGGGTGGGAGCCCCAGCATTTT.